Shown below are 9 T cell receptor beta chains from a single sample sequenced in a study of PD-1 blockade in classical Hodgkin lymphoma. Libraries were prepared by immunoSEQ multiplex PCR; TCRdb keeps only in-frame clonotypes and omits some of them. The profile shows under 110,000 clones, approximately 90% of them singletons. No patient escaped relapse after autologous stem cell transplantation, and brentuximab vedotin exposure varied. Specimen: peripheral blood mononuclear cells (PBMCs), collected before the second cycle of nivolumab. The receptors were gathered from a human donor with classical Hodgkin lymphoma.

This chain links TRBV7-3 with TRBJ2-7; 10 nucleotides match TRBD2. CDR3 length equals 16 residues. Germline V gene data show CDR1 as SGHTA and CDR2 as FQGTGA. The J segment lost 8 bases and the V segment lost 1 base, leaving 11 bases of the junction unmatched. Here the CDR3 DNA reads TGTGCCAGCAGCTTAAGCCCTAGCGGGGGATCTACGAAGCAGTACTTC. It translates to CASSLSPSGGSTKQYF. The full variable domain, with the rest looked up from reference TRBV7-3 and TRBJ2-7, is GAGVSQTPSNKVTEKGKYVELRCDPISGHTALYWYRQSLGQGPEFLIYFQGTGAADDSGLPNDRFFAVRPEGSVSTLKIQRTERGDSAVYLCASSLSPSGGSTKQYFGPGTRLTVT.

This clone was counted a single time. The chain carries TRBV5-4 and TRBJ2-2; possible D gene TRBD1, 6 bases. Germline V gene lookup returns CDR1 SGHNT and CDR2 YYREEE (reference sequence). The CDR3 has 15 amino acids. Trimming left V 0 bases short and J 4 bases short, with 10 bases between. The CDR3 here is CASSLAKGGTGELFF. CDR3 bases: TGTGCCAGCAGCTTGGCCAAAGGGGGCACCGGGGAGCTGTTTTTT.

The J gene is TRBJ1-5, the V gene TRBV18; perhaps TRBD1 as D (6 bases). Germline V CDR1 and CDR2: KGHSH, LQKENI. The CDR3 is made up of 15 amino acids. Trimming removed 2 bases from V and 6 bases from J, with 14 bases in between. This CDR3 is CASSPTGRLSQPQHF. Written as DNA, the CDR3 is TGTGCCAGCTCACCAACAGGGAGGTTGAGTCAGCCCCAGCATTTT.

This chain joins TRBV7-2 and TRBJ2-3, with D unresolved. The V gene's germline CDR1 is SGHTA and CDR2 FQGNSA. Trimming pared 5 bases from V and 0 bases from J, leaving 15 bases between. The CDR3 is 16 amino acids. CDR3 bases: TGTGCCAGCAGCCCCGGAACAAACCCGAGCACAGATACGCAGTATTTT. Encoded protein: CASSPGTNPSTDTQYF.

The J gene is TRBJ2-5, the V gene TRBV5-5; tentatively, D is TRBD1 (5 bases). Germline loops: CDR1 SGHKS, CDR2 YYEKEE (reference sequence). Trimming cost V 1 base and J 1 base, with 11 bases left between them. This CDR3 has 15 residues. The CDR3 DNA reads TGTGCCAGCAGCTTGACATGGCAGGGCCAAGAGACCCAGTACTTC. Translated: CASSLTWQGQETQYF.

This clone came up once. V and J are TRBV14 and TRBJ2-7, with D uncertain. CDR3 length equals 13 residues. Deletions cut 3 bases from V and 7 bases from J, with 13 bases between. The germline V gene encodes CDR1 SGHDN and CDR2 FVKESK. The CDR3 loop reads CASSQSSWGEQYF. CDR3 DNA sequence: TGTGCCAGCAGCCAGTCAAGTTGGGGAGAGCAGTACTTC.

This clone was counted a few times. J is TRBJ2-1 and V is TRBV9; D unresolved. The CDR3 extends over 11 amino acids. The V and J ends lost 0 bases and 5 bases respectively, with 0 bases between them. Germline values: CDR1 SGDLS, CDR2 YYNGEE. As DNA, the CDR3 is TGTGCCAGCAGCGTAGACAATGAGCAGTTCTTC. The encoded protein is CASSVDNEQFF.

The chain has TRBV7-2 and TRBJ2-7; the D call may be TRBD1 or TRBD2 (5 bases each). The CDR3 has 14 amino acids. Germline V gene lookup returns CDR1 SGHTA and CDR2 FQGNSA. V was trimmed by 5 bases and J by 1 base, leaving 12 bases between them. The CDR3 reads CASSPWDGSYEQYF. The CDR3 region has the DNA TGTGCCAGCAGCCCCTGGGACGGTTCCTACGAGCAGTACTTC. The variable domain in full, completed from reference TRBV7-2 and TRBJ2-7, reads GAGVSQSPSNKVTEKGKDVELRCDPISGHTALYWYRQSLGQGLEFLIYFQGNSAPDKSGLPSDRFSAERTGGSVSTLTIQRTQQEDSAVYLCASSPWDGSYEQYFGPGTRLTVT.

The V call is TRBV27, the J call TRBJ2-5; TRBD1 agrees at 9 bases. The germline V gene encodes CDR1 MNHEY and CDR2 SMNVEV (reference sequence). This CDR3 has 15 residues. Germline trimming cut 5 bases from V and 2 bases from J; bases unmatched to any gene: 6. The CDR3 sequence: CASSPRTGVQETQYF. The CDR3 nucleotides are TGTGCCAGCAGTCCCCGGACAGGGGTACAAGAGACCCAGTACTTC.